This T cell receptor (beta chain) was documented in a study of cytomegalovirus exposure and HLA in healthy donors. Sequencing used immunoSEQ multiplex PCR; TCRdb keeps in-frame clones, though not all of them. The table lists 130,000 to 150,000 clones, just over 90% of them singletons. With regard to this clone: The antigen is undetermined.

Germline-derived CDR1 and CDR2 are SGHRS and YFSETQ. The length of the CDR3 is 15 residues. Between the trimmed V and J ends, which lost 0 bases and 6 bases, there was a span of 13 bases. General observations from the study: According to a later analysis, TCR clusters from the first cohort tended to co-occur in the approximately 130 validation repertoires. The study flagged some 170 TCR beta chains as cytomegalovirus-associated.

The chain uses TRBV5-1 and TRBJ2-1; D might be TRBD1 (6 bases). The sequence was obtained from a young man in good health and CMV-seronegative. The sequenced sample was PBMCs. The CDR3 region is CASSLDGQLINEQFF. Written as DNA, the CDR3 is TGCGCCAGCAGCTTGGACGGACAGCTGATCAATGAGCAGTTCTTC. The full variable domain, its missing parts supplied by reference TRBV5-1 and TRBJ2-1, is KAGVTQTPRYLIKTRGQQVTLSCSPISGHRSVSWYQQTPGQGLQFLFEYFSETQRNKGNFPGRFSGRQFSNSRSEMNVSTLELGDSALYLCASSLDGQLINEQFFGPGTRLTVL.